This passage covers 10 T cell receptor beta chains from one sample sequenced in a study of identical twins. Using its own MiXCR run on the 5' RACE reads, TCRdb lists one record per CDR3 protein. Here the sample spans 400,000 to 550,000 distinct CDR3 sequences, roughly an eighth being singletons. This same sample was also taken into another study, of yellow fever vaccine responses in identical twins.

Sequenced sample: CD4+ T cells sorted from blood. The source of these receptors is a woman aged 18-29 years in good health.

This clonotype came up a few times. The chain recombines TRBV20-1 with TRBJ2-7; 7 nucleotides line up with TRBD2. Germline values: CDR1 DFQATT, CDR2 SNEGSKA (reference sequence). V lost 3 bases to trimming and J lost 3 bases; unmatched junction nucleotides: 5. There are 13 residues in the CDR3. The CDR3 is CSASMAGVYEQYF. Written as DNA, the CDR3 is TGCAGTGCTAGCATGGCGGGAGTCTACGAGCAGTACTTC.

This chain connects TRBV20-1 to TRBJ2-3; D gene unclear. V was trimmed by 0 bases and J by 0 bases, leaving 10 bases between them. The CDR3 consists of 15 residues. Germline CDR1 is DFQATT and CDR2 is SNEGSKA (reference sequence). CDR3 in DNA: TGCAGTGCTAGAGAGGACCAGACTAGCACAGATACGCAGTATTTT. Its translation: CSAREDQTSTDTQYF.

This clonotype was seen once. This chain connects TRBV18 to TRBJ2-5; no clear D gene. V dropped 3 bases and J dropped 5 bases, with 10 bases sitting between them. The germline gives CDR1 KGHSH, CDR2 LQKENI. The CDR3 has 13 amino acids. The CDR3 region is CASSPGDGETQYF. DNA of the CDR3: TGTGCCAGCTCACCTGGGGATGGGGAGACCCAGTACTTC.

This clonotype was counted between two and nine times. The V and J genes are TRBV12-3 or TRBV12-4 and TRBJ2-7; no definite D call. This CDR3 is built from 14 residues. Trimming pared 4 bases from V and 0 bases from J, leaving 10 bases between. The CDR3 protein is CASSSIAGSYEQYF. The CDR3 DNA is TGTGCCAGCAGTTCGATAGCAGGCTCCTACGAGCAGTACTTC.

The CDR3: CASSDGRSYEQYF. The CDR3 bases are TGCGCCAGCAGCGACGGTCGCTCCTACGAGCAGTACTTC. This chain uses TRBV5-1 with TRBJ2-7; no reliable D call. Germline V gives CDR1 SGHRS, CDR2 YFSETQ. This CDR3 has 13 residues. The V end lost 4 bases, the J end lost 0 bases, and 8 bases lay between the germline ends.

The chain uses TRBV6-5 and TRBJ2-5; D is uncertain. Germline CDR1 is MNHEY and CDR2 is SVGAGI. The V end was cut by 0 bases, the J end by 0 bases, with 5 bases between. The CDR3 contains 14 residues. CDR3 amino acids: CASSYSQYQETQYF. Here the CDR3 DNA reads TGTGCCAGCAGTTACTCGCAGTACCAAGAGACCCAGTACTTC.

This clonotype was observed a few times. The CDR3 loop reads CASSPVEGTRSAGEQYF. DNA for the CDR3: TGTGCCAGCTCACCGGTCGAAGGAACTCGATCGGCGGGAGAGCAGTACTTC. The chain joins TRBV18 to TRBJ2-7; TRBD2 is a possible D gene (6 bases). This CDR3 has 17 amino acids. The V gene's germline CDR1 is KGHSH and CDR2 LQKENI. V lost 3 bases to trimming and J lost 7 bases, with 25 bases between them. Together with reference TRBV18 and TRBJ2-7, the CDR3 gives the full variable domain: NAGVMQNPRHLVRRRGQEARLRCSPMKGHSHVYWYRQLPEEGLKFMVYLQKENIIDESGMPKERFSAEFPKEGPSILRIQQVVRGDSAAYFCASSPVEGTRSAGEQYFGPGTRLTVT.

About this clonotype itself: This could be a read error, since a much larger clone is one nucleotide away. This chain links TRBV2 with TRBJ2-3, with unresolved D. Per germline, CDR1 SNHLY and CDR2 FYNNEI. The CDR3 is 14 residues long. The V end was cut by 8 bases, the J end by 0 bases, with 12 bases between. The CDR3 is CASGTTGSTDTQYF. The DNA of the CDR3 is TGTGCCAGCGGAACGACGGGTAGCACAGATACGCAGTATTTT.

In its sample, this clonotype was seen a few times. V usage is TRBV28 and J usage is TRBJ2-7, with no clear D. Trimming cost V 6 bases and J 2 bases, with 14 bases left between them. Germline CDR1 and CDR2: MDHEN and SYDVKM. CDR3 size: 14 residues. This CDR3 is CASRQTLSAYEQYF. The CDR3 DNA follows: TGTGCCAGCAGGCAGACATTATCGGCCTACGAGCAGTACTTC. Looking up the rest from reference TRBV28 and TRBJ2-7 gives the full variable domain: DVKVTQSSRYLVKRTGEKVFLECVQDMDHENMFWYRQDPGLGLRLIYFSYDVKMKEKGDIPEGYSVSREKKERFSLILESASTNQTSMYLCASRQTLSAYEQYFGPGTRLTVT.

This clonotype has a count of ten or more. The CDR3 protein is CSAPRLAGGGNEQFF. CDR3 DNA: TGCAGCGCCCCCAGACTAGCGGGAGGAGGCAATGAGCAGTTCTTC. The rearrangement links TRBV29-1 to TRBJ2-1, with 13 bases identical to TRBD2. Germline V gene data show CDR1 as SQVTM and CDR2 as ANQGSEA. Unmatched junction bases numbered 9, after V lost 7 bases and J lost 6 bases. This CDR3 contains 15 residues.